The entry below gives a single T cell receptor (beta chain) sequence along with its context. What it recognizes is unknown. Sequenced by immunoSEQ multiplex PCR; TCRdb stores in-frame clones only, minus some. The profile covers more than 50,000 clones, with 88% appearing a single time and approximately 15% taken by the ten largest. The sample comes from a study of PD-1 blockade in mismatch repair-deficient tumors. Across the whole study: Enrolled about 2012-2016, patients had progressing, pretreated mismatch repair-deficient cancers of 12 to 13 types.

Study-wide findings and caveats: Rapid post-treatment expansion, then contraction, generally preceding radiologic response, marked tumor-resident clones.

The germline V gene encodes CDR1 SGHNT and CDR2 YENEEA. The CDR3 consists of 16 residues. The V end lost 2 bases, the J end lost 3 bases, and 15 bases lay between the germline ends. TCR sequencing covered a few patients who responded to pembrolizumab. The V gene is TRBV11-3, the J gene TRBJ2-3, with D unclear. This clonotype was sampled from an adult with mismatch repair-deficient cancer. The sample in question was peripheral blood, obtained 52 weeks after starting pembrolizumab. The CDR3 spells CASSLSSNDLTDTQYF. The CDR3 coding sequence is TGTGCCAGCAGCTTATCTTCCAATGACTTAACAGATACGCAGTATTTT.